The 32 T cell receptor beta chains given below trace back to one sample, sequenced in a study of T-cell memory formation after mild COVID-19 (dated by TCRdb to the early 2020s). Libraries were constructed by 5' RACE. For sequencing, an Illumina NovaSeq 6000 was employed. TCRdb trimmed public reads at Q25 via fastp, called clones via MiXCR and kept in-frame beta chains. Duplicate CDR3 protein sequences are folded into a single record with the most common DNA and genes. This sample comprises 300,000 to 400,000 distinct CDR3 sequences, roughly 15% of them detected only once. The ten largest make up 22% of the sample. The specimen sequenced was PBMCs or a T cell subset sorted from them (not recorded which). These receptor sequences come from a man younger than 30 who had mild COVID-19 (a few samples of this study predate the infection). The sample titles of this study are shuffled in the database, so cell type and time point are left out; the donor was told from shared clones.

The rearrangement links TRBV11-2 to TRBJ1-2; TRBD1 agrees at 12 bases. This CDR3 has 17 amino acids. Trimming cost V 5 bases and J 5 bases; bases outside gene matches: 12. Germline V gene lookup returns CDR1 SGHAT and CDR2 FQNNGV. The CDR3 DNA reads as TGTGCCAGCAGCCTGCTCGCCGGGACAGGGGGCCAATATGGCTACACCTTC. Translation gives CASSLLAGTGGQYGYTF.

This clonotype was seen only a few times. The V and J genes are TRBV6-5 and TRBJ1-2; maybe TRBD1 (6 bases). The CDR3 sequence is 13 residues long. Germline V lookup: CDR1 MNHEY, CDR2 SVGAGI. V lost 0 bases and J 8 bases, leaving 10 bases between the germline ends. This CDR3 is CASSYSAGAGYTF. CDR3 in DNA: TGTGCCAGCAGTTACTCTGCGGGGGCCGGCTACACCTTC.

There are many counts of this clonotype. The chain has TRBV28 and TRBJ2-7; perhaps TRBD1 as D (5 bases). V was shortened by 3 bases and J by 5 bases, with 11 bases between the two germline ends. CDR1 MDHEN and CDR2 SYDVKM come from the germline V gene. CDR3 length: 13 residues. The CDR3 DNA reads as TGTGCCAGCAGTTTTTCCAGGGTACACGAGCAGTACGTC. This sequence encodes CASSFSRVHEQYV.

This clonotype turned up a few times. This chain links TRBV28 with TRBJ1-3; D unclear. Trimming pared 5 bases from V and 9 bases from J, leaving 8 bases between. The CDR3 is 11 amino acids. Germline lookup yields CDR1 MDHEN and CDR2 SYDVKM. The CDR3 nucleotides are TGTGCCAGCAGTAGTAGTTTCACCATATATTTT. It translates to CASSSSFTIYF.

The chain links TRBV18 to TRBJ1-5; D is unresolved. Trimming took 5 bases from V and 6 from J, leaving 14 bases between them. Germline CDR1 is KGHSH and CDR2 is LQKENI. The CDR3 totals 14 residues. The CDR3 protein is CASSTGGIGQPQHF. The DNA for the CDR3 is TGTGCCAGCTCAACCGGAGGGATCGGTCAGCCCCAGCATTTT.

This clonotype was counted a few times. CDR3 sequence (DNA): TGTGCCAGCAGCGTAGCGGCAGCCTTGAACACTGAAGCTTTCTTT. This codes for CASSVAAALNTEAFF. This chain connects TRBV9 to TRBJ1-1; D gene unclear. Germline loops: CDR1 SGDLS, CDR2 YYNGEE. This CDR3 spans 15 amino acids. Trimming left V 0 bases short and J 0 bases short, with 9 bases between.

This clonotype was observed a handful of times. J is TRBJ2-7 and V is TRBV20-1; a weak D match, TRBD1 (6 bases). V dropped 3 bases and J dropped 1 base, with 19 bases sitting between them. Germline V gene lookup returns CDR1 DFQATT and CDR2 SNEGSKA (reference sequence). CDR3 length equals 16 residues. The DNA of the CDR3 is TGCAGTGCTAGGTATAACTTAGGGGGAGCGTCCTACGAGCAGTACTTC. Its protein is CSARYNLGGASYEQYF.

This clonotype has a handful of counts. The chain couples TRBV28 to TRBJ1-2, with a possible D match to TRBD1 (5 bases). CDR1 and CDR2 (germline): MDHEN, SYDVKM. The CDR3 has 12 residues. Trimming cost V 7 bases and J 7 bases, with 13 bases left between them. CDR3 region: CASTYGGGGYTF. In DNA form, the CDR3 reads TGTGCCAGCACTTACGGTGGGGGTGGCTACACCTTC.

CDR3 coding DNA: TGTGCCAGCAGAAACGCGGGACACCGAACCTACGAGCAGTACTTC. Translation gives CASRNAGHRTYEQYF. V gene TRBV27 combines with J gene TRBJ2-7, with D perhaps given as TRBD1 or TRBD2 (6 bases each). Per the germline V gene, CDR1 is MNHEY and CDR2 is SMNVEV (reference sequence). The CDR3 totals 15 residues. V lost 6 bases and J 2 bases, leaving 17 bases between the germline ends.

This chain uses TRBV4-1 with TRBJ2-3; no clear D. Germline V gene sequence: CDR1 MGHRA, CDR2 YSYEKL. The CDR3 is 16 amino acids. V lost 3 bases and J lost 4, with 17 bases in between. In DNA form, the CDR3 reads TGCGCCAGCAGCCAGCAGGATCAAAACCCCCCAGATACGCAGTATTTT. Protein sequence: CASSQQDQNPPDTQYF.

The chain couples TRBV11-2 to TRBJ2-7; the D gene is possibly TRBD2 (6 bases). Germline V lookup: CDR1 SGHAT, CDR2 FQNNGV. With 3 bases removed from V and 1 base from J, the gap between germline ends came to 16 bases. This CDR3 has 16 residues. The CDR3 region has the DNA TGTGCCAGCAGCTTTGGAAGGCTAGCGAGGTCCTACGAGCAGTACTTC. Translation gives CASSFGRLARSYEQYF. Looking up the rest from reference TRBV11-2 and TRBJ2-7 gives the full variable domain: EAGVAQSPRYKIIEKRQSVAFWCNPISGHATLYWYQQILGQGPKLLIQFQNNGVVDDSQLPKDRFSAERLKGVDSTLKIQPAKLEDSAVYLCASSFGRLARSYEQYFGPGTRLTVT.

J is TRBJ2-5 and V is TRBV7-3, with D perhaps TRBD1 or TRBD2 (5 bases each). There are 14 residues in the CDR3. Per germline, CDR1 SGHTA and CDR2 FQGTGA. The V end lost 2 bases, the J end lost 4 bases, and 11 bases lay between the germline ends. CDR3 sequence: CASSLGSRGETQYF. The CDR3 nucleotides are TGTGCCAGCAGCTTAGGGAGTAGGGGAGAGACCCAGTACTTC.

This clonotype has ten or more counts. V is TRBV12-3 or TRBV12-4 and J is TRBJ2-2; 11 nucleotides match TRBD1. The CDR3 totals 15 residues. Trimming cost V 6 bases and J 4 bases; bases outside gene matches: 4. The CDR3 sequence is CASSLDRGPTGELFF. The CDR3 coding sequence is TGTGCCAGCAGCCTGGACAGGGGGCCCACCGGGGAGCTGTTTTTT.

This chain links TRBV29-1 with TRBJ2-5; TRBD1 matches 12 bases. The CDR3 consists of 15 residues. Germline CDR1 SQVTM, CDR2 ANQGSEA. With 6 bases clipped from V and 4 bases from J, the junction kept 9 bases outside the gene matches. Written as DNA, the CDR3 is TGCAGCGTAGTGGGTGGGACAGGGGGCTCAGAGACCCAGTACTTC. Amino acid sequence: CSVVGGTGGSETQYF.

The chain couples TRBV7-3 to TRBJ2-3; D uncertain. This CDR3 is 14 amino acids long. Germline values: CDR1 SGHTA, CDR2 FQGTGA. V lost 5 bases to trimming and J lost 1 base, with 10 bases between them. The DNA for the CDR3 is TGTGCCAGCAGCCCCGCTGTCGGCACAGATACGCAGTATTTT. Residues: CASSPAVGTDTQYF.

The V and J genes are TRBV7-8 and TRBJ2-5; a possible D gene is TRBD2 (6 bases). Trimming stripped 4 bases from V and 2 bases from J, with 14 bases between. This CDR3 is built from 15 residues. CDR1 and CDR2 (germline): SGHVS, FQNEAQ. The CDR3 reads CASSWWAGIQETQYF. In DNA, the CDR3 is TGTGCCAGCAGCTGGTGGGCGGGGATTCAAGAGACCCAGTACTTC. Looking up the rest from reference TRBV7-8 and TRBJ2-5 gives the full variable domain: GAGVSQSPRYKVAKRGQDVALRCDPISGHVSLFWYQQALGQGPEFLTYFQNEAQLDKSGLPSDRFFAERPEGSVSTLKIQRTQQEDSAVYLCASSWWAGIQETQYFGPGTRLLVL.

This clonotype showed up many times. The chain employs TRBV7-6 and TRBJ2-7, with a weak D call TRBD1 (6 bases). The germline V gene has CDR1 SGHVS and CDR2 FNYEAQ. With 5 bases removed from V and 2 bases from J, the gap between germline ends came to 7 bases. The CDR3 loop spans 12 amino acids. CDR3 bases: TGTGCCAGCAGCGGGGGCACCTACGAGCAGTACTTC. Its protein product is CASSGGTYEQYF.

The chain employs TRBV7-3 and TRBJ1-1, with D uncertain. The ends were cut back, 4 bases at V and 5 bases at J, with 23 bases in the middle. The germline V gene has CDR1 SGHTA and CDR2 FQGTGA. The CDR3 sequence is 17 residues long. CDR3 sequence: CASSSPIETPFGTEAFF. As DNA, the CDR3 is TGTGCCAGCAGCTCACCGATCGAGACACCGTTTGGAACTGAAGCTTTCTTT.

This clonotype came up a few times. V and J are TRBV12-5 and TRBJ2-2; 8 bases fit TRBD1. Trimming removed 5 bases from V and 5 bases from J; junction bases left unmatched: 13. Germline lookup yields CDR1 LGHNT and CDR2 FRNRAP. The CDR3 loop spans 17 amino acids. In DNA form, the CDR3 reads TGTGCTAGTGGTACCCTGACAGGGTACAGGGGGACCGGGGAGCTGTTTTTT. This codes for CASGTLTGYRGTGELFF.

This clonotype was picked up a small number of times. The J gene is TRBJ1-2, the V gene TRBV7-2, with 8 bases lining up with TRBD1. In germline, CDR1 is SGHTA, CDR2 FQGNSA. After removal of 6 bases from V and 4 bases from J, the junction contained 7 bases not matched to a gene. The length of the CDR3 is 14 residues. CDR3 nucleotides: TGTGCCAGCAGACCTCCGGACAGGGCCTATGGCTACACCTTC. This sequence encodes CASRPPDRAYGYTF.

The V call is TRBV11-2, the J call TRBJ2-7; D is ambiguous. The CDR3 consists of 14 residues. The V and J ends lost 5 bases and 2 bases respectively, with 13 bases between them. The germline CDR1 and CDR2 sequences are SGHAT and FQNNGV. The CDR3 region is CASSPYLGPYEQYF. CDR3 sequence (DNA): TGTGCCAGCAGCCCCTACCTAGGTCCCTACGAGCAGTACTTC.

This clonotype was counted only a few times. The V and J genes are TRBV6-6 and TRBJ2-5; the D is unclear. CDR1 is MNHNY, CDR2 SVGAGI, per germline (reference sequence). This CDR3 region has 12 residues. Trimming stripped 6 bases from V and 5 bases from J, with 10 bases between. CDR3 nucleotide sequence: TGTGCCAGCAGCCAACAAGAGGAGACCCAGTACTTC. This encodes CASSQQEETQYF.

V is TRBV4-3 and J is TRBJ2-5, with a weak D call TRBD2 (6 bases). This CDR3 is 15 amino acids long. The germline V and J ends were trimmed by 0 bases and 3 bases, with 11 bases remaining between them. Per the germline V gene, CDR1 is LGHNA and CDR2 is YSLEER. The CDR3 DNA reads TGCGCCAGCAGCCAAGAGGGCGGCGGGGAAGAGACCCAGTACTTC. This translates into CASSQEGGGEETQYF.

The chain's CDR3 is CASLKKTGTGIDEQFF. CDR3 sequence (DNA): TGTGCCAGCTTAAAAAAGACCGGGACAGGGATCGATGAGCAGTTCTTC. The rearrangement joins TRBV5-6 to TRBJ2-1; 9 positions agree with TRBD1. CDR1 and CDR2 (germline): SGHDT, YYEEEE. This CDR3 comprises 16 residues. Unmatched junction bases numbered 16, after V lost 7 bases and J lost 8 bases.

The chain joins TRBV7-8 to TRBJ1-2; 8 nucleotides agree with TRBD1. Germline trimming cut 4 bases from V and 9 bases from J; bases unmatched to any gene: 13. The CDR3 sequence is 15 residues long. Germline V gene data show CDR1 as SGHVS and CDR2 as FQNEAQ. DNA of the CDR3: TGTGCCAGCAGCTCACGGGACAGGCCACCAGGGAGCTACACCTTC. It specifies CASSSRDRPPGSYTF.

The chain uses TRBV3-1 and TRBJ1-1, with D hard to call. The CDR3 contains 16 residues. The V and J ends lost 0 bases and 1 base respectively, with 12 bases between them. CDR1 and CDR2 from the germline V gene are LGHDT and YNNKEL (reference sequence). The CDR3 DNA reads TGTGCCAGCAGCCAAGATGGGCGGCTGGGGAACACTGAAGCTTTCTTT. Encoded protein: CASSQDGRLGNTEAFF. The full variable domain, with the rest looked up from reference TRBV3-1 and TRBJ1-1, is DTAVSQTPKYLVTQMGNDKSIKCEQNLGHDTMYWYKQDSKKFLKIMFSYNNKELIINETVPNRFSPKSPDKAHLNLHINSLELGDSAVYFCASSQDGRLGNTEAFFGQGTRLTVV.

The V gene is TRBV10-2, the J gene TRBJ2-1; D not certain. The CDR3 spans 13 residues. The germline V and J ends were trimmed by 2 bases and 4 bases, with 6 bases remaining between them. Germline assignment: CDR1 WSHSY and CDR2 SAAADI. For the CDR3, the DNA is TGCGCCAGCAGTGAGGGTCAGTACAATGAGCAGTTCTTC. This sequence encodes CASSEGQYNEQFF.

This clonotype has a count of ten or more. CDR3 region: CASSLGRGQLDEQFF. CDR3 coding DNA: TGTGCCAGCAGCTTAGGTCGGGGACAACTCGATGAGCAGTTCTTC. V is TRBV7-2 and J is TRBJ2-1, with D maybe TRBD1 (6 bases). Germline V CDR1 and CDR2: SGHTA, FQGNSA. Trimming cost V 1 base and J 8 bases, with 15 bases left between them. CDR3 length: 15 residues.

This clonotype has just a few counts. The V gene is TRBV5-1, the J gene TRBJ1-6; D remains ambiguous. This CDR3 is 13 amino acids long. The V gene lost 4 bases and the J gene lost 8 bases, with 10 bases spanning the gap. Germline V lookup: CDR1 SGHRS, CDR2 YFSETQ. The CDR3 bases are TGCGCCAGCAGCGTGACACCGGATTCACCCCTCCACTTT. Its translation: CASSVTPDSPLHF.

This clonotype was observed a handful of times. The J gene is TRBJ2-5, the V gene TRBV29-1; maybe TRBD2 (6 bases). This CDR3 is built from 13 residues. Germline V gives CDR1 SQVTM, CDR2 ANQGSEA. V was clipped by 4 bases and J by 1 base, with 10 bases between them. The CDR3 is CSVAGLTQETQYF. The CDR3, as DNA: TGCAGCGTTGCTGGACTAACCCAAGAGACCCAGTACTTC.

This chain joins TRBV12-3 or TRBV12-4 and TRBJ2-1; D gene unclear. CDR3 size: 15 residues. Deletions cut 2 bases from V and 0 bases from J, with 8 bases between. The CDR3, as DNA: TGTGCCAGCAGTTTATATGGGGTCTCCTACAATGAGCAGTTCTTC. Amino acid sequence: CASSLYGVSYNEQFF.

This chain connects TRBV11-2 to TRBJ2-7; maybe TRBD1 (6 bases). The CDR3 has 11 amino acids. Germline V gene lookup returns CDR1 SGHAT and CDR2 FQNNGV. The CDR3 region has the DNA TGTGCCAGCACCCTAGGGGGTGTTGTCTTTGTC. As protein: CASTLGGVVFV.